This is a list of T cell receptor beta chains from one sample in a study of human T cells and chemical hapten exposure. MiXCR, applied by TCRdb to the RACE reads, yields one record per CDR3 protein. The sample shows approximately 370,000 distinct CDR3 sequences, 5.5% of them seen only once. The sample in question was whole blood, obtained in connection with sensitization to the hapten diphenylcyclopropenone (DPC). The receptors here all came from a young woman with alopecia areata. Some clones in this sample may be carry-over from other donors' samples. Each CDR3 is given with its conserved first and last residue. A D gene is named only where the DNA matches it firmly. Only some rows state a clone size, as once, few, many or a class for expanded clones.

TRBJ2-3 | TRBD1 | TRBV29-1 | few | CSVETLGGDGTDTQYF | TGCAGCGTTGAAACTTTAGGGGGCGATGGGACAGATACGCAGTATTTT
TRBJ1-6 | . | TRBV12-3/TRBV12-4 | many | CASRWQNSPLHF | TGTGCCAGCAGATGGCAGAATTCACCCCTCCACTTT
TRBJ2-6 | TRBD2 | TRBV4-3 | many | CASSQHPRGGVAGANVLTF | TGCGCCAGCAGCCAACACCCCCGCGGGGGGGTTGCTGGGGCCAACGTCCTGACTTTC
TRBJ2-1 | TRBD1 | TRBV5-1 | . | CASSLGDSPSSYNEQFF | TGCGCCAGCAGCTTGGGGGACAGTCCAAGCTCCTACAATGAGCAGTTCTTC
TRBJ2-7 | . | TRBV13 | few | CASSPPDNPYEQYF | TGTGCCAGCAGCCCACCGGACAACCCCTACGAGCAGTACTTC
TRBJ1-4 | . | TRBV20-1 | few | CSAPQQAVVGEKLFF | TGCAGTGCCCCCCAGCAGGCTGTAGTAGGCGAAAAACTGTTTTTT
TRBJ2-3 | . | TRBV12-3/TRBV12-4 | few | CASSFYQRDTDTQYF | TGTGCCAGCAGTTTTTATCAGAGGGACACAGATACGCAGTATTTT
TRBJ1-5 | . | TRBV14 | . | CASSQGGQPVNQPQHF | TGTGCCAGCAGCCAAGGGGGCCAGCCCGTCAATCAGCCCCAGCATTTT
TRBJ2-1 | TRBD2 | TRBV4-2 | few | CASSQVTSGAFDNEQFF | TGTGCCAGCAGCCAAGTTACTAGCGGGGCCTTTGACAATGAGCAGTTCTTC
TRBJ2-5 | . | TRBV7-9 | . | CASSLSTEPKETQYF | TGTGCCAGCAGCTTGTCGACAGAACCCAAAGAGACCCAGTACTTC
TRBJ1-6 | . | TRBV29-1 | many | CSVDPGDNSPLHF | TGCAGCGTTGACCCAGGGGATAATTCACCCCTCCACTTT
TRBJ2-2 | . | TRBV9 | . | CASSVATAPHGELFF | TGTGCCAGCAGCGTAGCGACGGCCCCACACGGGGAGCTGTTTTTT
TRBJ1-2 | . | TRBV6-2/TRBV6-3 | few | CASSSWDIYGYTF | TGTGCCAGCAGTTCCTGGGACATCTATGGCTACACCTTC
TRBJ2-1 | . | TRBV27 | few | CASSISRVNEQFF | TGTGCCAGCAGTATATCCAGGGTCAATGAGCAGTTCTTC
TRBJ2-5 | TRBD2 | TRBV2 | . | CASAGRARKTQYF | TGTGCCAGCGCGGGGAGGGCCAGGAAGACCCAGTACTTC
TRBJ1-5 | . | TRBV7-9 | many | CASSWGVNQPQHF | TGTGCCAGCAGCTGGGGAGTCAATCAGCCCCAGCATTTT
TRBJ2-7 | . | TRBV20-1 | few | CSARDPHSTEQYF | TGCAGTGCTAGAGATCCCCACAGTACCGAGCAGTACTTC
TRBJ2-1 | TRBD2 | TRBV7-7 | few | CASSSGLAGGPNNEQFF | TGTGCTAGCAGCTCCGGACTAGCGGGGGGGCCGAACAATGAGCAGTTCTTC
TRBJ1-4 | . | TRBV18 | few | CASSANEYRAGNEKLFF | TGTGCCAGCTCAGCCAACGAGTACAGGGCTGGTAATGAAAAACTGTTTTTT
TRBJ1-1 | . | TRBV27 | . | CASSKGAELNTEAFF | TGTGCCAGCAGTAAAGGGGCGGAGTTGAACACTGAAGCTTTCTTT
TRBJ1-2 | TRBD1 | TRBV5-1 | . | CASSPGQPKGGYTF | TGCGCCAGCAGCCCGGGACAGCCCAAAGGGGGCTACACCTTC
TRBJ1-4 | TRBD1 | TRBV4-1 | . | CASSQATQGVGEKLFF | TGCGCCAGCAGCCAAGCAACGCAGGGGGTCGGTGAAAAACTGTTTTTT
TRBJ1-1 | . | TRBV5-5 | many | CASSWGQGTEAFF | TGTGCCAGCAGTTGGGGGCAAGGGACTGAAGCTTTCTTT
TRBJ1-6 | TRBD1 | TRBV5-6 | few | CASSGTDYNSPLHF | TGTGCCAGCTCCGGGACAGACTATAATTCACCCCTCCACTTT
TRBJ2-3 | . | TRBV29-1 | many | CSVEFGDTQYF | TGCAGCGTTGAATTCGGAGATACGCAGTATTTT
TRBJ1-1 | . | TRBV5-1 | . | CASRVPNTEAFF | TGCGCCAGCAGGGTTCCGAACACTGAAGCTTTCTTT
TRBJ2-2 | . | TRBV6-6 | many | CASQTPLDPGELFF | TGTGCCAGCCAGACACCCTTAGATCCCGGGGAGCTGTTTTTT
TRBJ2-2 | . | TRBV3-1 | many | CASSLGQNTGELFF | TGTGCCAGCAGCTTAGGGCAGAACACCGGGGAGCTGTTTTTT
TRBJ1-1 | TRBD1 | TRBV20-1 | . | CSARDTRTGRIPEAFF | TGCAGTGCTAGAGATACCAGGACAGGGAGGATTCCTGAAGCTTTCTTT
TRBJ2-7 | . | TRBV28 | . | CASSFATGSDEQYF | TGTGCCAGCAGTTTTGCAACAGGGTCGGACGAGCAGTACTTC
TRBJ1-5 | . | TRBV4-1 | few | CASSPVPQGSNQPQHF | TGCGCCAGCAGCCCCGTCCCGCAGGGCAGTAATCAGCCCCAGCATTTT